This passage covers 15 T cell receptor beta chains from one sample sequenced in a study of regulatory T cells in long-lasting Graves disease. Regarding time point: persistent/refractory GD, antithyroid drugs over 5 years with positive TRAb. Extracted RNA from PBMCs served as the source of the TCR library. Library construction for TCR beta used iRepertoire HTBI primers and Arm-PCR of CDR3 regions. MiXCR, run by TCRdb on the multiplex PCR reads, gives a single entry per CDR3 protein. The sample lists fewer than 600,000 distinct CDR3 sequences, about 20% seen once, with roughly 14% in the top ten. The sample in question was peripheral blood mononuclear cells (PBMCs), obtained when the disease was refractory, from a patient treated with antithyroid drugs. The receptors stem from a female donor with Graves disease.

This clonotype was seen many times. The CDR3 DNA sequence: TGTGCCAGTAGTATCGGTCAGGTCAACTATGGCTACACCTTC. It codes for CASSIGQVNYGYTF. J is TRBJ1-2 and V is TRBV19, with no clear D. The length of the CDR3 is 14 residues. Per germline, CDR1 LNHDA and CDR2 SQIVND (reference sequence). Trimming shortened V by 3 bases and J by 2 bases, and 10 bases separated the two germline ends.

V is TRBV13 and J is TRBJ2-5; D remains ambiguous. This CDR3 has 14 residues. Per the germline V gene, CDR1 is PRHDT and CDR2 is FYEKMQ (reference sequence). V was shortened by 2 bases and J by 4 bases, with 11 bases between the two germline ends. CDR3 loop: CASSLRGRPETQYF. The CDR3 bases are TGTGCCAGCAGCTTAAGAGGCCGACCAGAGACCCAGTACTTC.

The rearrangement uses TRBV6-2 or TRBV6-3 and TRBJ2-2, with TRBD2 as a possible D gene (7 bases). V was pared by 2 bases and J by 1 base, with 14 bases between. Germline CDR1 reads MNHEY; CDR2 reads SVGEGT. This CDR3 region has 17 residues. CDR3 bases: TGTGCCAGCAGTTACGACGTGGGAGGGGGGAACACCGGGGAGCTGTTTTTT. As protein: CASSYDVGGGNTGELFF.

This clonotype has ten or more counts. The chain is built from TRBV20-1 and TRBJ1-2, with a weak D call TRBD1 (5 bases). The CDR3 extends over 12 amino acids. CDR1 is DFQATT, CDR2 SNEGSKA, per germline (reference sequence). V dropped 3 bases and J dropped 4 bases, with 9 bases sitting between them. CDR3 nucleotide sequence: TGCAGTGCTAGTGGACAAACCTATGGCTACACCTTC. Encoded protein: CSASGQTYGYTF.

The table lists this clonotype with a few counts. The chain uses TRBV12-3 or TRBV12-4 and TRBJ2-3; 12 bases are shared with TRBD2. V lost 3 bases, J lost 6 bases, and 4 bases stayed unmatched. The length of the CDR3 is 15 residues. The CDR3 loop is CASSLSSGGDDTQYF. The CDR3 nucleotides are TGTGCCAGCAGTTTGTCTAGCGGGGGGGACGATACGCAGTATTTT.

This clonotype has only a few counts. The V and J genes are TRBV30 and TRBJ1-1; weak D call: TRBD1 (5 bases). Trimming removed 2 bases from V and 5 bases from J, with 15 bases in between. CDR1 and CDR2 (germline): GTSNPN, SVGIG (reference sequence). This CDR3 region has 14 residues. CDR3: CAWSPDGGRTEAFF. The DNA for the CDR3 is TGTGCCTGGAGTCCTGACGGGGGAAGGACTGAAGCTTTCTTT.

The J gene is TRBJ1-2, the V gene TRBV29-1; D is uncertain. Germline CDR1 reads SQVTM; CDR2 reads ANQGSEA. The CDR3 spans 13 residues. Trimming removed 4 bases from V and 2 bases from J, with 11 bases in between. Written as DNA, the CDR3 is TGCAGCGTTGTAATGGGAATGAACTATGGCTACACCTTC. Its translation is CSVVMGMNYGYTF.

This clonotype showed up just a few times. This chain joins TRBV28 and TRBJ1-3, with D possibly matching TRBD1 (6 bases). This CDR3 region has 16 residues. Germline CDR1 reads MDHEN; CDR2 reads SYDVKM. Trimming stripped 6 bases from V and 4 bases from J, with 19 bases between. The CDR3 sequence is CASSRTAGTPGNTIYF. DNA for the CDR3: TGTGCCAGCAGCCGGACGGCCGGGACACCCGGAAACACCATATATTTT.

J is TRBJ1-2 and V is TRBV6-9, with 9 bases identical to TRBD1. The CDR3 runs 18 residues. V shed 3 bases, J shed 5 bases, and the junction held 16 bases outside the gene matches. CDR1 MNHGY and CDR2 SVAAGI come from the germline V gene. The CDR3 coding sequence is TGTGCCAGCAGTTACGGGCTTCCACACAGGGGGCGTAATTATGGCTACACCTTC. Its translation is CASSYGLPHRGRNYGYTF.

There are a few counts of this clonotype. The gene calls are TRBV12-3 or TRBV12-4 and TRBJ1-2; D remains ambiguous. Deletions cut 4 bases from V and 7 bases from J, with 19 bases between. The CDR3 consists of 15 residues. The CDR3 loop is CASSSAGLLSGGYTF. DNA of the CDR3: TGTGCCAGCAGTTCGGCCGGGCTGCTGTCTGGTGGCTACACCTTC.

This clonotype was detected only once. Given a much more abundant clone one base away, this may be a read error. Without the conserved terminal phenylalanine or tryptophan, this CDR3 likely stems from a read error. The gene calls are TRBV20-1 and TRBJ2-5; 10 bases match TRBD2. The CDR3 runs 16 residues. CDR1 DFQATT and CDR2 SNEGSKA come from the germline V gene (reference sequence). V was clipped by 1 base and J by 5 bases; unmatched bases: 10. The CDR3: CSARGLAGERGETQYV. The CDR3 DNA sequence: TGCAGTGCTAGAGGTCTAGCGGGAGAGAGGGGGGAGACCCAGTACGTC.

The rearrangement joins TRBV7-9 to TRBJ1-2; TRBD1 agrees at 7 bases. Germline assignment: CDR1 SEHNR and CDR2 FQNEAQ (reference sequence). With V trimmed by 4 bases and J by 0 bases, 5 bases remained unmatched. This CDR3 has 15 residues. CDR3 sequence: CASSSGTATNYGYTF. In nucleotides, the CDR3 is TGTGCCAGCAGCTCGGGGACAGCAACTAACTATGGCTACACCTTC.

Ten or more counts support this clonotype. The V call is TRBV7-2, the J call TRBJ1-1; D possibly corresponds to TRBD1 (6 bases). The CDR3 totals 14 residues. Trimming cost V 3 bases and J 4 bases, with 12 bases left between them. The germline gives CDR1 SGHTA, CDR2 FQGNSA. CDR3 loop: CASSLDRLSTEAFF. The CDR3 DNA reads as TGTGCCAGCAGCTTGGACAGACTGAGCACTGAAGCTTTCTTT.

V is TRBV6-1 and J is TRBJ2-7; D is unresolved. The CDR3 totals 15 residues. The V gene lost 5 bases and the J gene lost 3 bases, with 17 bases spanning the gap. Germline V lookup: CDR1 MNHNS, CDR2 SASEGT. This CDR3 reads CASSRDSSRYYEQYF. The CDR3 DNA reads as TGTGCCAGCAGTCGCGACTCATCCCGGTACTACGAGCAGTACTTC.

This clonotype was recorded at least ten times. The J gene is TRBJ2-2, the V gene TRBV7-9; D remains ambiguous. Trimming cost V 6 bases and J 5 bases, with 13 bases left between them. This CDR3 region has 14 residues. From germline, CDR1 is SEHNR and CDR2 FQNEAQ (reference sequence). CDR3 nucleotide sequence: TGTGCCAGCAGGGCTACCTTCGGTACCGGGGAGCTGTTTTTT. Its translation is CASRATFGTGELFF.